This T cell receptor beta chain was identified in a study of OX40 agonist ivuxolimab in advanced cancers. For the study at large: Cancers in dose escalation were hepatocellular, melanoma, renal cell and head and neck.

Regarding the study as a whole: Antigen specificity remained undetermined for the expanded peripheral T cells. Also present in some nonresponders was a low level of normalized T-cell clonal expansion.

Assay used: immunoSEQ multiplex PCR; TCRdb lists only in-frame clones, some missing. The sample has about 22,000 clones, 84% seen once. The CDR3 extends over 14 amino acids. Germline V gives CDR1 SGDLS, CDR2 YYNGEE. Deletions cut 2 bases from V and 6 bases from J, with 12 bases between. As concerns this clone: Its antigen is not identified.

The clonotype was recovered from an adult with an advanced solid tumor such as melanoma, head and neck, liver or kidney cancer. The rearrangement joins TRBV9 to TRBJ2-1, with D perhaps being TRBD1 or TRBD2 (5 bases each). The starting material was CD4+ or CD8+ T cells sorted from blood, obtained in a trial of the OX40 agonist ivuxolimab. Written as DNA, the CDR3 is TGTGCCAGCAGCGTGGGGGAGCCAGTCAATGAGCAGTTCTTC. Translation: CASSVGEPVNEQFF.